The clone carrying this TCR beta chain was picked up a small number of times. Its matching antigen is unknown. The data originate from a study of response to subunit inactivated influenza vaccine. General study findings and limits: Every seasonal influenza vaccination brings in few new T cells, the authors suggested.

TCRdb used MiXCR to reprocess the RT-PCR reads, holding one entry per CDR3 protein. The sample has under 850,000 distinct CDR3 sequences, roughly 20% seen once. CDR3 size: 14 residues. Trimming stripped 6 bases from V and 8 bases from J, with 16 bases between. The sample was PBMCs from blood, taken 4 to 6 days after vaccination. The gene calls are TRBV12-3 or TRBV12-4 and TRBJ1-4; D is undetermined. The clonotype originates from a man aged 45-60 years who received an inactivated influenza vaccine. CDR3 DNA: TGTGCCAGCAGCCTCAAGGGTTTAGAGGAAAAACTGTTTTTT. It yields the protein CASSLKGLEEKLFF.